The TCR beta chain described here comes from a study of blood T cells in healthy people across ages (dated by TCRdb to the mid-2010s). Study-wide context: Template switching captured roughly one uniquely barcoded TCR beta cDNA molecule per two T cells in model experiments. Using deep sequencing normalized with unique cDNA molecular identifiers, the study measured how TCR beta repertoire diversity changes with age. Donors were grouped into four age groups: young (average approximately 15 years), middle-aged (about 38), aged (around 60) and long-lived (less than 85). Donors of different ages were randomly distributed across sequencing lanes to avoid experimental bias. Two additional independent replicas of 1 million unique cDNA reads from the same blood draw were analyzed for two donors (one aged 18 to 30 and one aged 80 or older).

About this clonotype: Its antigen specificity is not known. One base away there is no much larger clone; base qualities are not given.

Overall results and qualifications from the work: Because donor CMV infection status was unknown, age-related changes in expanded clonotypes were potentially confounded. Because profiling used bulk unsorted PBMCs, naive and antigen-experienced compartments could not be compared conclusively. The long-lived group showed more naive CD4+ T cells, fewer expanded clones and increased TCR diversity than the aged group, suggesting age selection. Observed TCR beta diversity per million T cells fell roughly linearly with age, and a significant reduction was already apparent by age around 40. There was a strong correlation between observed TCR beta diversity and the percentage of naive T cells measured by flow cytometry. Estimates of total diversity from one million sequenced T cells were regarded as lower bounds and underestimates.

The method behind the library was 5' RACE. Data came from an Illumina HiSeq 2500. A second about 7 to 11 cycle PCR used a sample-barcoded 5' primer and a J-beta primer mix. A template-switch 5' adaptor carrying 12 random nucleotides introduced a unique molecular identifier onto each TCR beta cDNA molecule. At least 3 million CDR3-containing paired-end reads were obtained from each sample. First-strand cDNA synthesis was performed from all RNA using the Mint cDNA synthesis kit, with priming by a TRBC-specific oligonucleotide. Following uracil-DNA glycosylase treatment, a first 18-cycle PCR with universal primers M1SS and BC2_uni_R was performed on all cDNA. In the source study's methods: For normalization, 1 million high-quality reads, each with a distinct molecular identifier, were randomly selected from each sample. Instead of being binned into consensus sequences, reads with shared molecular identifiers were discarded. MiTCR, run with a Q25 quality threshold and the strictest error-elimination algorithm, handled CDR3 identification, clonotype clustering and error correction. A nonparametric unseen species model using Euler transformation provided a lower-bound estimate of total TCR beta diversity. TCRdb took the public reads, trimmed them with fastp at Q25, ran MiXCR for clone calling and kept in-frame beta chains. CDR3 protein duplicates are merged, each entry listing the most common genes and DNA. In this record, the V and J calls reflect TCRdb's handling and not the investigators' own analysis. The sample data list about a million distinct CDR3 sequences, and approximately 38% of these were observed just once. In total, the top ten clones hold about 12% of the sample.

Spanning cysteine to phenylalanine, the CDR3 consists of 19 amino acids. Just the 57-base CDR3 DNA is kept, in frame starting at base 1. V loses 0 bases, J loses 1 base, and the germline ends lie 18 bases apart. Taken from the germline V gene, the CDR1 and CDR2 loops are LGHNA and YSLEER. The donors were a few dozen Caucasian individuals from Russia, aged roughly 6 to 100 years, who were systemically healthy. Each donor gave 8 to 10 milliliters of peripheral blood, collected into EDTA-treated Vacutainer tubes. Ficoll-Paque density-gradient centrifugation was used to isolate PBMCs, with at least 6.5 million per sample. Trizol reagent was used to extract total RNA from PBMCs, with at least 5 micrograms per sample. For every donor, an aliquot of PBMCs went through flow cytometry to measure the percentages of naive CD45RAhigh/CD27high T cells.

Sequenced sample: blood. This TCR was sampled from a man between 18 and 29 years old in good health. The sequence links TRBV4-3 to TRBJ1-4, with TRBD1 as a weak D call on 6 bases. The CDR3 region: CASSQDPGGLQGTNEKLFF. The sequence in DNA is TGCGCCAGCAGCCAAGACCCCGGGGGGCTACAGGGAACTAATGAAAAACTGTTTTTT.